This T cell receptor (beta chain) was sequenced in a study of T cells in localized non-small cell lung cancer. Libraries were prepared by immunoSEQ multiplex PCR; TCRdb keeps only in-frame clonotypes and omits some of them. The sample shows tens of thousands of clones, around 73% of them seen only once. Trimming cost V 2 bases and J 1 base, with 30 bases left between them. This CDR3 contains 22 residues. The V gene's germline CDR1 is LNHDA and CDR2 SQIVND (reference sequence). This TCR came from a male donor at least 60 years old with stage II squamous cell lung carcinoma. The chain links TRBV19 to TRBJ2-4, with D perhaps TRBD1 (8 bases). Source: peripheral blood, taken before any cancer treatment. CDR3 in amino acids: CASSILQGGDRPGLVAKNIQYF. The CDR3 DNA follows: TGTGCCAGTAGTATACTCCAGGGGGGGGACAGGCCAGGTCTCGTGGCCAAAAACATTCAGTACTTC.